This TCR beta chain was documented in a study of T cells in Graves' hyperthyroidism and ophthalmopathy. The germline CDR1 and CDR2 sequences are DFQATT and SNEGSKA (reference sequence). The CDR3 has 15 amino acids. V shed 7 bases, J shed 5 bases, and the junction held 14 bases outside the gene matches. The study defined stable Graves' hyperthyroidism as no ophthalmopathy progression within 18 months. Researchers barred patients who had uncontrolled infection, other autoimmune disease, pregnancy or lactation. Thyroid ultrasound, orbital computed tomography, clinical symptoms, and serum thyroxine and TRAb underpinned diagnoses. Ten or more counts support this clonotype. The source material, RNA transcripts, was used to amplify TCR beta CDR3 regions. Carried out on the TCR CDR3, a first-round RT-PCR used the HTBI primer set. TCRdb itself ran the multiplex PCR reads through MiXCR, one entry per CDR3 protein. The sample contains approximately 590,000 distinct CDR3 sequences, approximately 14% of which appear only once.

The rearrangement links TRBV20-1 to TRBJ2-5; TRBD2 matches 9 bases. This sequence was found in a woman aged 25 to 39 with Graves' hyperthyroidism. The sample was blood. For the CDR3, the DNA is TGCAGTGGGGTCGGCGGGAGGGCCTTATGGGAGACCCAGTACTTC. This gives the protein CSGVGGRALWETQYF.